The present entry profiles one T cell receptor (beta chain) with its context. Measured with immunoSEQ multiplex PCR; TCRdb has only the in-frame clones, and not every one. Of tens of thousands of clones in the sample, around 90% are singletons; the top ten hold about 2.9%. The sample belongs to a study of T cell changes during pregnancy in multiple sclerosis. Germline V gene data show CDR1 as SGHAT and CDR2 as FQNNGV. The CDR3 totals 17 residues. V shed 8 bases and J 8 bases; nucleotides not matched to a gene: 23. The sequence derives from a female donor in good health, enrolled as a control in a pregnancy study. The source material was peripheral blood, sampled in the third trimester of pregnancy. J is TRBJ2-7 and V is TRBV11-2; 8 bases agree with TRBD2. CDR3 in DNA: TGTGCCAGCTTCGGGGGCGCCGGGGGGGTGATGGGTCTCAAGCAGTACTTC. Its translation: CASFGGAGGVMGLKQYF. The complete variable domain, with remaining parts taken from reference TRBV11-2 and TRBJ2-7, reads EAGVAQSPRYKIIEKRQSVAFWCNPISGHATLYWYQQILGQGPKLLIQFQNNGVVDDSQLPKDRFSAERLKGVDSTLKIQPAKLEDSAVYLCASFGGAGGVMGLKQYFGPGTRLTVT.